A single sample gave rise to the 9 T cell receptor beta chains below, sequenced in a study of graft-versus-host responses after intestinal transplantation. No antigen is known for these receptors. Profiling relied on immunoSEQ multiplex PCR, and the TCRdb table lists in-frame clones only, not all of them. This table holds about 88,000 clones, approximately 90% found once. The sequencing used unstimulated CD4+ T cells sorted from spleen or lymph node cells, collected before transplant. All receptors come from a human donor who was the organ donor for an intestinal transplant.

The CDR3 spells CASSPYPGDSPLHF. The CDR3 DNA sequence: TGTGCCAGCAGCCCCTACCCAGGCGATTCACCCCTCCACTTT. The chain combines TRBV11-3 with TRBJ1-6; D not certain. The CDR3 loop spans 14 amino acids. The germline V gene has CDR1 SGHNT and CDR2 YENEEA. The germline V and J ends were trimmed by 5 bases and 8 bases, with 13 bases remaining between them.

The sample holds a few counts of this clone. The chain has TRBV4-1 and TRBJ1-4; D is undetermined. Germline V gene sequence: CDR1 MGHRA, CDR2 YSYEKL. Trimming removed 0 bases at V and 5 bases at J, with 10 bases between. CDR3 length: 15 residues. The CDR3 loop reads CASSQDRYQNEKLFF. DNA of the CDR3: TGCGCCAGCAGCCAAGATCGCTATCAAAATGAAAAACTGTTTTTT.

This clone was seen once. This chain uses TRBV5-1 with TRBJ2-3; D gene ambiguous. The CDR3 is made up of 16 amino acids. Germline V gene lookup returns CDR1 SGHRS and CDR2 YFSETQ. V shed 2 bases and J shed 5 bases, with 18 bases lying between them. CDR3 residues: CASSFGPQLKKDTQYF. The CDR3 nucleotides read TGCGCCAGCAGCTTTGGGCCCCAACTGAAAAAAGATACGCAGTATTTT.

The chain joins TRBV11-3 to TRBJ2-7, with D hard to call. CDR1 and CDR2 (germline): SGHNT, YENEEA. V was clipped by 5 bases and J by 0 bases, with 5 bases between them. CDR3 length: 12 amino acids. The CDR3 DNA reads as TGTGCCAGCAGCGTCCTCTCCTACGAGCAGTACTTC. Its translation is CASSVLSYEQYF.

CDR3 nucleotides: TGTGCCAGCAGTTTCCGCTATCTAGCCAAAAACATTCAGTACTTC. Protein product: CASSFRYLAKNIQYF. The V and J genes are TRBV28 and TRBJ2-4, with D hard to call. There are 15 residues in the CDR3. CDR1 MDHEN and CDR2 SYDVKM come from the germline V gene. The germline V and J ends were trimmed by 3 bases and 0 bases, with 9 bases remaining between them.

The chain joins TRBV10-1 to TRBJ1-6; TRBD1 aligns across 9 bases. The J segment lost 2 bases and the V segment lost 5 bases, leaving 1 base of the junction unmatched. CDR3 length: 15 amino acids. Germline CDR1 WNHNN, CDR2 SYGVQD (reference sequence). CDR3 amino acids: CASSTGGAYNSPLHF. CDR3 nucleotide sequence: TGCGCCAGCAGTACAGGGGGCGCCTATAATTCACCCCTCCACTTT.

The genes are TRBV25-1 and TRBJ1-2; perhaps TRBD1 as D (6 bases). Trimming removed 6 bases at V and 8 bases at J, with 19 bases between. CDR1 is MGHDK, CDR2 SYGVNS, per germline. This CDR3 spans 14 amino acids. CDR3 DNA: TGTGCCAGCAGGGACGGGGGGCTAAGTGGAGGCTACACCTTC. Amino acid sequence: CASRDGGLSGGYTF.

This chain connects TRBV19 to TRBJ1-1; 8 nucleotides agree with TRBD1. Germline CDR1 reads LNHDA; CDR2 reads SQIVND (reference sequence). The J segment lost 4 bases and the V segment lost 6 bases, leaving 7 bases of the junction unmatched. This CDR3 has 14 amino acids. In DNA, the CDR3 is TGTGCCAGTAGCGGACAGGGTTTAAGCACTGAAGCTTTCTTT. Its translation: CASSGQGLSTEAFF. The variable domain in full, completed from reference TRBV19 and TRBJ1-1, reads DGGITQSPKYLFRKEGQNVTLSCEQNLNHDAMYWYRQDPGQGLRLIYYSQIVNDFQKGDIAEGYSVSREKKESFPLTVTSAQKNPTAFYLCASSGQGLSTEAFFGQGTRLTVV.

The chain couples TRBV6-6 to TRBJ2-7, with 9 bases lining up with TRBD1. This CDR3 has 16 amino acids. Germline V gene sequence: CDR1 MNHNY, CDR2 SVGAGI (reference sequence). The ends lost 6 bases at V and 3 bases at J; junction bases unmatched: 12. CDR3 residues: CASRKETGTGHYEQYF. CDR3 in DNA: TGTGCCAGCAGGAAGGAGACCGGGACAGGGCACTACGAGCAGTACTTC.